This TCR beta chain was recovered during a study of T cells after yellow fever vaccination. Whole-study findings and limits: Compared with primary, the secondary response was weaker and peaked at day 5, not 15.

Trimming took off 0 bases at V and 2 bases at J, with 11 bases between the two ends. Germline assignment: CDR1 MNHEY and CDR2 SMNVEV (reference sequence). The CDR3 totals 15 residues. This clonotype was detected a few times. Synthesis of TCR cDNA relied on 5'RACE template switching, which attached a universal primer site and UMIs. TCRdb passed the 5' RACE reads through MiXCR, listing each CDR3 protein once. This table has some 96,000 distinct CDR3 sequences, approximately 9% appearing once. The chain is built from TRBV27 and TRBJ2-7; either TRBD1 or TRBD2 may fit D (6 bases each). This TCR came from a man younger than 30 who received the YFV17D yellow fever vaccine. The specimen comprised CD8+ T cells not binding an NS4B(214-222) dextramer, sorted from PBMCs, sampled less than 16 days after the first yellow fever vaccination. The CDR3 region has the DNA TGTGCCAGCAGTTTATCGGGGGGCCCTACCTACGAGCAGTACTTC. Protein: CASSLSGGPTYEQYF.